These T cell receptor beta chains were read from a single sample in a study of blood T cell repertoires in COVID-19. Some clones are missing from TCRdb's copy, which holds only in-frame ones; the method was immunoSEQ multiplex PCR. The table includes about 150,000 clones, roughly 76% detected once. The material sequenced was peripheral blood. The receptors originated from a human donor with acute or convalescent COVID-19. The donor label of this sample is uncertain. Each CDR3 is given with its conserved first and last residue. Each record gives: V gene, clone size, J gene, D gene, CDR3 DNA, CDR3 protein. The D gene is left open where the match is weak. Expanded clones are given a class, and other clones once, few, many or no size at all.

TRBV15	NA	TRBJ1-4	NA	TGTGCCACCAGCAGAGGCCTGACAGAAAATGAAAAACTGTTTTTT	CATSRGLTENEKLFF
TRBV5-4	NA	TRBJ1-5	NA	TGTGCCAGCAACCCACAGGGATTGAATAGCAATCAGCCCCAGCATTTT	CASNPQGLNSNQPQHF
TRBV5-1	NA	TRBJ1-4	NA	TGCGCCAGCAGCGAGGAAGTCCGGGCAGGGGTGGAAAAACTGTTTTTT	CASSEEVRAGVEKLFF
TRBV9	NA	TRBJ2-5	TRBD1	TGTGCCAGCAGCGTTGCTTTGGGACAGGGTCAAGAGACCCAGTACTTC	CASSVALGQGQETQYF
TRBV6-5	many	TRBJ1-1	TRBD1	TGTGCCAGCAGTTCCTCGGGACAGGGGTTGCTTGGAGCTTTCTTT	CASSSSGQGLLGAFF
TRBV30	NA	TRBJ1-4	NA	TGTGCCTGGGGCCCGGGGGGGAGGAACGAAAAACTGTTTTTT	CAWGPGGRNEKLFF
TRBV5-4	once	TRBJ2-4	TRBD1	TGTGCCAGCAGCGAACCGGGACAGGGGGCAAACATTCAGTACTTC	CASSEPGQGANIQYF
TRBV14	NA	TRBJ2-5	NA	TGTGCCAGCAGCCAAGCCAGGCACACCCCAGGGCTAGGAGAGACCCAGTACTTC	CASSQARHTPGLGETQYF
TRBV9	NA	TRBJ1-4	TRBD1	TGTGCCAGCAGCGTAGAAGGGGGCGCCGGTGAAAAACTGTTTTTT	CASSVEGGAGEKLFF
TRBV24-1	NA	TRBJ1-1	NA	TGTGCCACCTCAACAGGGTGGGGCACTGAAGCTTTCTTT	CATSTGWGTEAFF
TRBV11-2	NA	TRBJ1-2	NA	TGTGCCAGCAGCTTAGATGGCAGGGTGGACGGCTACACCTTC	CASSLDGRVDGYTF
TRBV5-4	NA	TRBJ2-1	TRBD2	TGTGCCAGCAGCTTCGGACTAGCGGGGGGCCATGAGCAGTTCTTC	CASSFGLAGGHEQFF
TRBV7-8	NA	TRBJ2-3	NA	TGTGCCAGCAGCTTAGCACAGGGAGAGACAGATACGCAGTATTTT	CASSLAQGETDTQYF
TRBV5-1	once	TRBJ1-6	TRBD1	TGCGCCAGCAGCCTAGGACAGGGGGCGAATAATTCACCCCTCCACTTT	CASSLGQGANNSPLHF
TRBV3-1/TRBV3-2	NA	TRBJ1-6	NA	TGTGCCAGCAGCCAAGATAACCAGGGGTGGAATAATTCACCCCTCCACTTT	CASSQDNQGWNNSPLHF
TRBV29-1	few	TRBJ1-2	NA	TGCAGCGTTGAACAGGGCAGGGGAATAGGTGGCTACACCTTC	CSVEQGRGIGGYTF
TRBV19	many	TRBJ2-2	TRBD2	TGTGCCAGTAGTATAAGGGCTAGCGGGGGAGTCGGGGAGCTGTTTTTT	CASSIRASGGVGELFF
TRBV6-5	NA	TRBJ1-2	TRBD1	TGTGCCAGCAGTTACTCGAGGACAGGGGGCGGCTATGGCTACACCTTC	CASSYSRTGGGYGYTF
TRBV19	NA	TRBJ1-1	NA	TGTGCCAGTAGTGGGTATGGGAGCACTGAAGCTTTCTTT	CASSGYGSTEAFF
TRBV11-2	few	TRBJ2-1	NA	TGTGCCAGCAGCCTCGACTCCCTCGAGTTCTTC	CASSLDSLEFF
TRBV27	NA	TRBJ2-3	TRBD2	TGTGCCAGCAGTTTTCAGTTCAGGCCTAGCGGAATTCGCACAGATACGCAGTATTTT	CASSFQFRPSGIRTDTQYF
TRBV11-1	NA	TRBJ1-1	TRBD1	TGTGCCAGCAGCCCCTTGGACAGGGGAACTGAAGCTTTCTTT	CASSPLDRGTEAFF
TRBV27	NA	TRBJ1-1	NA	TGTGCCAGCAGTCCACTGGTGAACACTGAAGCTTTCTTT	CASSPLVNTEAFF
TRBV5-4	NA	TRBJ1-2	TRBD1	TGTGCCAGCAGCTGGGCTCAGGGGGCAGGGTATGGCTACACCTTC	CASSWAQGAGYGYTF
TRBV19	few	TRBJ1-5	NA	TGTGCCAGTACCCCACAGGGATTGGTCGCCTATAGCAATCAGCCCCAGCATTTT	CASTPQGLVAYSNQPQHF
TRBV24-1	NA	TRBJ2-5	NA	TGTGCCACCAGTGAAGCGGGTCTCCAAGAGACCCAGTACTTC	CATSEAGLQETQYF
TRBV25-1	NA	TRBJ2-3	NA	TGTGCCAGCAGTGGTCTCGGGAGCTTGAGAAAAGTTACGCAGTATTTT	CASSGLGSLRKVTQYF
TRBV9	NA	TRBJ2-3	NA	TGTGCCAGCAGCGTTAATAGAGGAGATACGCAGTATTTT	CASSVNRGDTQYF